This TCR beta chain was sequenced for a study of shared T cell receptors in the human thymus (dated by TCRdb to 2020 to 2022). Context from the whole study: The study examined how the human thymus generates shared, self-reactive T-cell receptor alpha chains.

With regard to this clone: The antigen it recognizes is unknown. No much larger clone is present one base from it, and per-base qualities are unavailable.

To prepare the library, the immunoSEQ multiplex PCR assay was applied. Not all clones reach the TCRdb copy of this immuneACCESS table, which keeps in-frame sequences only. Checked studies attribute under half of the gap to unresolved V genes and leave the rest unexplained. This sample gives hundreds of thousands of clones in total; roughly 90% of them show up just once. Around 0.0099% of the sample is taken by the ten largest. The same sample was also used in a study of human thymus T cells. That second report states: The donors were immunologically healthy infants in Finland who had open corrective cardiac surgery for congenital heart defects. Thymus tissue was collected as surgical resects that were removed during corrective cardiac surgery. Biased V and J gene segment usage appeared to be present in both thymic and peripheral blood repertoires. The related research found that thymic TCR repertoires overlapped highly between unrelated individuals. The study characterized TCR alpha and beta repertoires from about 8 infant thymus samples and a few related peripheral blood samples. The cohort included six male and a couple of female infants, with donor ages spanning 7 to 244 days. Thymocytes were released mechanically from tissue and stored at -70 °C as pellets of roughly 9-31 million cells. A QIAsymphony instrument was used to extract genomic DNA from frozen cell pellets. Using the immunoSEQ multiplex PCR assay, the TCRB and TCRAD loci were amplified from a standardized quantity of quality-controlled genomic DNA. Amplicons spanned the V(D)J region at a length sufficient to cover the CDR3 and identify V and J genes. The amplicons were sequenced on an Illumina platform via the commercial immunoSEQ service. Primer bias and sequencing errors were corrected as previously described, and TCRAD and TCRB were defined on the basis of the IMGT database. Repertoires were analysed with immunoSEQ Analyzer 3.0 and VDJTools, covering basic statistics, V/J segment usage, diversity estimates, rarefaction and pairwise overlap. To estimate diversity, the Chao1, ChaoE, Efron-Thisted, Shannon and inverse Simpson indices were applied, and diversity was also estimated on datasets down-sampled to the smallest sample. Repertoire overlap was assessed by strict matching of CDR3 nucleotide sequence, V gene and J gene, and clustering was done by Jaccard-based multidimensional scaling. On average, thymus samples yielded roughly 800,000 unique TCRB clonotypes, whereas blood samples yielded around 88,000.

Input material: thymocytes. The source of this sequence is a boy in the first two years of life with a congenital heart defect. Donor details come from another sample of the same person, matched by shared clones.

The DNA reads as follows: TGTGCCAGCAGCTTTTCAGGGCCGAATGAAAAACTGTTTTTT. It encodes CASSFSGPNEKLFF. The chain is encoded by TRBV7-9 joined to TRBJ1-4; 5 matching bases give a weak D call of TRBD1. Trimming at the junction amounts to 3 bases on V and 5 bases on J, and the germline ends lie 10 bases apart. Including cysteine and phenylalanine, the CDR3 has 14 amino acids. Only the CDR3 part of the read is kept: 42 bases, read in frame from the first base. For CDR1 and CDR2, the germline V gene (reference sequence) lists SEHNR and FQNEAQ.